The present TCR beta chain was sequenced within a study of T cells after yellow fever vaccination. Whole-study results and caveats: The secondary response was weaker but peaked faster, day 5 versus 15. Reappearance after the booster was observed for most primary-vaccination clones (roughly 96% CD4, roughly 90% CD8). The CD4 and CD8 compartments had a small share of their clonotypes in common.

The 5'RACE template-switching step produced TCR cDNA and added a universal primer site and UMIs. A single record per CDR3 protein comes from TCRdb applying MiXCR to the 5' RACE reads. The table lists more than 200,000 distinct CDR3 sequences, over 3% of them singletons, with approximately 18% in the top ten. Trimming cost V 0 bases and J 3 bases, with 18 bases left between them. The germline CDR1 and CDR2 sequences are LGHNA and YSLEER. This CDR3 has 18 residues. This clonotype has at least ten counts. No antigen is known for it. The chain combines TRBV4-3 with TRBJ1-5; the D is unclear. This clonotype was obtained from a man between 18 and 35 years old who received the YFV17D yellow fever vaccine. Sample: PBMCs, taken 15 days after the yellow fever booster vaccination. CDR3 coding DNA: TGCGCCAGCAGCCAAGACTATTTGCCAACAGTCTACAATCAGCCCCAGCATTTT. Translation gives CASSQDYLPTVYNQPQHF.